The present TCR beta chain was sequenced within a study of neurological immune-mediated disorders. The CDR3 runs 16 residues. The junction had 6 bases not matched to a gene; V was cut back by 4 bases and J by 0 bases. Whole-study findings and limits: When the repertoires were sorted by phylogenetic grouping, those of 18 of 34 multiple sclerosis patients ended up in one related-CDR3 cluster, a possible signature. Levels of TCR clonal expansion peaked in HTLV-1-associated myelopathy and reached their lowest in multiple sclerosis, under those of healthy controls.

One entry per CDR3 protein results from TCRdb running MiXCR on the 5' RACE reads. The data contain 81,000 or so distinct CDR3 sequences, around 4.6% of them seen just once; the ten biggest clones take up around 2.2%. This clonotype came up many times. Its specificity is not known. The clonotype comes from a woman in her 30s with multiple sclerosis. The V gene is TRBV12-3 or TRBV12-4, the J gene TRBJ1-5, with 7 bases identical to TRBD1. The specimen was PBMCs. In DNA, the CDR3 is TGTGCCAGCAGTTCCAGGGGGGGTATTAGCAATCAGCCCCAGCATTTT. Its translation is CASSSRGGISNQPQHF.